This TCR beta chain originates from a study of shared clonotypes between healthy human individuals. CD45RO-negative, CCR7-selected cells formed the naive CD8 fraction, which excluded terminally differentiated effector memory CD45RA+ cells. A remark on this clone: Its specificity is unknown.

Germline V gene sequence: CDR1 SGHVS, CDR2 FNYEAQ. V was clipped by 3 bases and J by 5 bases; unmatched bases: 4. CDR3 size: 16 residues. Study results and caveats: A handful of donors had about 5.1% of their naive CD4 clonotypes in common. When compared with the clonotypes that were shared by all four sorted-subset donors, the non-shared clonotypes turned out to have lower generation probabilities.

Once extracted for a subset, genomic DNA was divided evenly among several immunoSEQ plates. Sequenced by immunoSEQ multiplex PCR; TCRdb stores in-frame clones only, minus some. The table lists 450,000 to 700,000 clones, around 95% of them singletons. The chain carries TRBV7-6 and TRBJ2-2; 12 nucleotides match TRBD2. This clonotype was sampled from a woman between 25 and 40 years old in good health. Sequenced material: naive CD8+ T cells sorted from blood. The CDR3 reads CASSFSLAGGTGELFF. Here the CDR3 DNA reads TGTGCCAGCAGCTTTTCACTAGCGGGAGGTACCGGGGAGCTGTTTTTT. The whole variable domain, filled in from reference TRBV7-6 and TRBJ2-2, reads GAGVSQSPRYKVTKRGQDVALRCDPISGHVSLYWYRQALGQGPEFLTYFNYEAQQDKSGLPNDRFSAERPEGSISTLTIQRTEQRDSAMYRCASSFSLAGGTGELFFGEGSRLTVL.